These 32 T cell receptor beta chains were sequenced from one sample in a study of blood T cell repertoires in COVID-19. Measured with immunoSEQ multiplex PCR; TCRdb has only the in-frame clones, and not every one. The table records about 76,000 clones, 85% of them present only once. Sequences were obtained from peripheral blood. All receptors come from a man in his 60s with COVID-19, enrolled during active disease.

The rearrangement links TRBV30 to TRBJ1-2, with TRBD1 matching 8 bases. CDR1 and CDR2 (germline): GTSNPN, SVGIG (reference sequence). Unmatched junction bases numbered 5, after V lost 1 base and J lost 4 bases. CDR3 length equals 14 residues. The CDR3 here is CAWSGDRGIYGYTF. CDR3 DNA: TGTGCCTGGAGTGGTGACAGGGGAATCTATGGCTACACCTTC.

The chain joins TRBV5-5 to TRBJ2-5, with 10 positions matching TRBD2. The CDR3 spans 17 residues. The germline V gene has CDR1 SGHKS and CDR2 YYEKEE (reference sequence). V dropped 1 base and J dropped 1; count of bases not matched to a gene: 7. The CDR3 loop reads CASSLNSASGGQETQYF. Here the CDR3 DNA reads TGTGCCAGCAGCTTGAATTCGGCTAGCGGGGGCCAAGAGACCCAGTACTTC.

The CDR3 sequence is CASSLANVGARGNTIYF. The CDR3 DNA sequence: TGTGCCAGCAGCTTAGCGAATGTGGGGGCGAGAGGAAACACCATATATTTT. This sequence joins TRBV7-6 and TRBJ1-3, with D possibly matching TRBD1 (6 bases). Germline CDR1 is SGHVS and CDR2 is FNYEAQ. The CDR3 is 17 amino acids. V lost 0 bases, J lost 4 bases, and 16 bases lay in between.

This clone was detected a few times. The chain is built from TRBV19 and TRBJ1-6; D is unclear. Trimming stripped 9 bases from V and 9 bases from J, with 15 bases between. CDR3 length: 13 amino acids. CDR1 is LNHDA and CDR2 is SQIVND in the germline V gene (reference sequence). DNA of the CDR3: TGTGCCAGCAGGACTCAGATGGGTTCACCCCTCCACTTT. Encoded protein: CASRTQMGSPLHF.

The chain recombines TRBV28 with TRBJ2-1, with 7 bases matching TRBD2. Germline-derived CDR1 and CDR2 are MDHEN and SYDVKM. CDR3 size: 18 residues. V lost 4 bases and J lost 3; bases outside the gene matches: 15. DNA of the CDR3: TGTGCCAGCAGTTCCAGGCCAGGGCGGGGGATGGTCTACAATGAGCAGTTCTTC. It translates to CASSSRPGRGMVYNEQFF.

This clone has a single count. The chain employs TRBV3-1 (or the pseudogene TRBV3-2) and TRBJ2-1; 8 bases are shared with TRBD1. The germline V gene encodes CDR1 LGHDT and CDR2 YNNKEL (reference sequence). The CDR3 sequence is 15 residues long. With 1 base clipped from V and 7 bases from J, the junction kept 6 bases outside the gene matches. CDR3 amino acids: CASSQAGTGTNEQFF. In nucleotides, the CDR3 is TGTGCCAGCAGCCAAGCCGGGACAGGAACTAATGAGCAGTTCTTC.

This chain joins TRBV28 and TRBJ2-3, with TRBD1 as a possible D gene (5 bases). V was shortened by 6 bases and J by 7 bases, with 23 bases between the two germline ends. The CDR3 contains 16 residues. Germline CDR1 is MDHEN and CDR2 is SYDVKM. The CDR3 DNA reads as TGTGCCAGCAGCCACATAGAAGGGGTAGCCGGTTATACGCAGTATTTT. It translates to CASSHIEGVAGYTQYF.

The rearrangement joins TRBV5-1 to TRBJ2-7; 11 bases match TRBD1. The CDR3 contains 14 residues. Trimming at V came to 6 bases and at J to 6 bases, leaving 8 bases not matched to a gene. CDR1 SGHRS and CDR2 YFSETQ come from the germline V gene. CDR3 nucleotides: TGCGCCAGCAAGGCCGGACAGGGGGCAGGCGAGCAGTACTTC. This gives the protein CASKAGQGAGEQYF.

The chain combines TRBV5-4 with TRBJ2-5, with 13 bases matching TRBD2. Germline CDR1 and CDR2: SGHNT and YYREEE (reference sequence). The CDR3 contains 18 residues. The J segment lost 0 bases and the V segment lost 4 bases, leaving 9 bases of the junction unmatched. The CDR3: CASSATSGRGLYQETQYF. CDR3 in DNA: TGTGCCAGCAGCGCAACTAGCGGGAGGGGTTTGTACCAAGAGACCCAGTACTTC.

The chain carries TRBV2 and TRBJ2-3, with 14 bases matching TRBD2. Germline CDR1 reads SNHLY; CDR2 reads FYNNEI. This CDR3 is built from 17 residues. V shed 6 bases, J shed 5 bases, and the junction held 10 bases outside the gene matches. This CDR3 is CASSSLTSGGAEDTQYF. For the CDR3, the DNA is TGTGCCAGCAGCTCGTTGACTAGCGGGGGGGCAGAAGATACGCAGTATTTT.

This clone was picked up one time. The CDR3 bases are TGCGCCAGCAGCCGTTCTAGCGGGGGCCGATCAGATACGCAGTATTTT. Protein product: CASSRSSGGRSDTQYF. The genes are TRBV4-1 and TRBJ2-3; TRBD2 matches 10 bases. This CDR3 contains 16 residues. After removal of 4 bases from V and 4 bases from J, the junction contained 8 bases not matched to a gene. Germline CDR1 reads MGHRA; CDR2 reads YSYEKL.

The chain employs TRBV19 and TRBJ1-3, with 7 bases identical to TRBD1. This CDR3 has 16 amino acids. The germline CDR1 and CDR2 sequences are LNHDA and SQIVND (reference sequence). V was pared by 7 bases and J by 0 bases, with 9 bases of the junction left unmatched. The CDR3 here is CASNLGGTDSGNTIYF. Here the CDR3 DNA reads TGTGCCAGTAACCTTGGGGGGACAGACTCTGGAAACACCATATATTTT. Supplemented by reference TRBV19 and TRBJ1-3, the full variable domain reads DGGITQSPKYLFRKEGQNVTLSCEQNLNHDAMYWYRQDPGQGLRLIYYSQIVNDFQKGDIAEGYSVSREKKESFPLTVTSAQKNPTAFYLCASNLGGTDSGNTIYFGEGSWLTVV.

The chain links TRBV6-1 to TRBJ2-3; weak D call: TRBD2 (6 bases). Deletions cut 3 bases from V and 3 bases from J, with 10 bases between. Germline CDR1 reads MNHNS; CDR2 reads SASEGT. The CDR3 is 14 residues long. CDR3 coding DNA: TGTGCCAGCAGTGACCTGGACTATACAGATACGCAGTATTTT. This encodes CASSDLDYTDTQYF.

The CDR3 nucleotides are TGTGCCAGCAGCAGAACGGGGGCCGGGGAGCTGTTTTTT. This translates into CASSRTGAGELFF. The chain combines TRBV7-3 with TRBJ2-2, with TRBD2 as a possible D gene (6 bases). This CDR3 comprises 13 residues. The V gene lost 5 bases and the J gene lost 6 bases, with 10 bases spanning the gap. The germline V gene encodes CDR1 SGHTA and CDR2 FQGTGA.

J is TRBJ1-3 and V is TRBV19; TRBD1 might be the D (5 bases). From germline, CDR1 is LNHDA and CDR2 SQIVND (reference sequence). Trimming took 2 bases from V and 2 from J, leaving 10 bases between them. The CDR3 spans 15 residues. The CDR3 reads CASSITGTAGNTIYF. In DNA form, the CDR3 reads TGTGCCAGTAGTATAACCGGGACTGCTGGAAACACCATATATTTT.

In this sample, this clone turned up once. The gene calls are TRBV5-1 and TRBJ1-2; 7 nucleotides line up with TRBD1. The CDR3 runs 13 residues. J lost 7 bases, V lost 4 bases, and 7 bases had no gene match. Germline CDR1 is SGHRS and CDR2 is YFSETQ. The CDR3 loop is CASSPDRAGGYTF. CDR3 nucleotide sequence: TGCGCCAGCAGCCCCGACAGGGCTGGTGGCTACACCTTC.

V gene TRBV5-1 combines with J gene TRBJ2-7, with D perhaps TRBD1 (6 bases). Germline-derived CDR1 and CDR2 are SGHRS and YFSETQ. CDR3 size: 13 residues. This chain's CDR3 is CASSLEQGTPLSV. In DNA, the CDR3 is TGCGCCAGCAGCTTGGAACAGGGAACCCCCCTTTCTGTC.

The chain has TRBV27 and TRBJ1-3; a possible D gene is TRBD1 (6 bases). CDR1 and CDR2 from the germline V gene are MNHEY and SMNVEV (reference sequence). V was pared by 2 bases and J by 4 bases, with 12 bases between. CDR3 size: 15 residues. CDR3 nucleotides: TGTGCCAGCAGTTTAACAGGGAAAAGAGGAAACACCATATATTTT. Protein sequence: CASSLTGKRGNTIYF.

The chain uses TRBV30 and TRBJ1-2; D possibly corresponds to TRBD1 (6 bases). Deletions cut 4 bases from V and 5 bases from J, with 20 bases between. The CDR3 sequence is 15 residues long. CDR1 GTSNPN and CDR2 SVGIG come from the germline V gene (reference sequence). The chain's CDR3 is CAWTRGGGTGYGYTF. CDR3 in DNA: TGTGCCTGGACCCGAGGGGGGGGGACGGGATATGGCTACACCTTC.

V gene TRBV10-3 combines with J gene TRBJ1-5, with no clear D. CDR1 and CDR2 from the germline V gene are ENHRY and SYGVKD. The V gene lost 3 bases and the J gene lost 2 bases, with 11 bases spanning the gap. The CDR3 covers 15 residues. CDR3 residues: CAISDVGVGNQPQHF. Here the CDR3 DNA reads TGTGCCATCAGTGACGTCGGGGTGGGCAATCAGCCCCAGCATTTT.

The chain uses TRBV20-1 and TRBJ2-3; 8 bases map to TRBD1. Unmatched junction bases numbered 7, after V lost 3 bases and J lost 8 bases. In germline, CDR1 is DFQATT, CDR2 SNEGSKA (reference sequence). The CDR3 length is 13 residues. This chain's CDR3 is CSASGQGRATQYF. In DNA form, the CDR3 reads TGCAGTGCTAGTGGACAGGGCCGAGCTACGCAGTATTTT.

This clone was seen a handful of times. The chain combines TRBV28 with TRBJ1-1; 7 nucleotides line up with TRBD1. The CDR3 is 15 amino acids. J lost 4 bases, V lost 2 bases, and 7 bases had no gene match. Looked up from germline, CDR1 is MDHEN and CDR2 is SYDVKM. In DNA form, the CDR3 reads TGTGCCAGCAGTTTAGACAGGGTCTTCGGCACTGAAGCTTTCTTT. It codes for CASSLDRVFGTEAFF.

V and J are TRBV4-1 and TRBJ1-4; D gene unclear. Between the trimmed V and J ends, which lost 4 bases and 0 bases, there was a span of 18 bases. The CDR3 totals 18 residues. CDR1 and CDR2 from the germline V gene are MGHRA and YSYEKL. Here the CDR3 reads CASSLSGLSVATNEKLFF. In DNA form, the CDR3 reads TGCGCCAGCAGCCTATCAGGACTGTCCGTTGCAACTAATGAAAAACTGTTTTTT.

This clone showed up just a few times. The rearrangement joins TRBV21-1 to TRBJ2-7; the table's D call TRBD2 went unverified against the DNA. TRBV21-1 constitutes a pseudogene. CDR3 length equals 18 residues. In nucleotides, the CDR3 is TGTGCCAGCAGCATTAGGACACAATGGAAAGGACTAGCCTACGAGCAGTACTTC. It yields the protein CASSIRTQWKGLAYEQYF.

The chain is built from TRBV28 and TRBJ1-2, with TRBD1 identical over 9 bases. The trim removed 7 bases at V and 4 bases at J, leaving 10 bases unmatched. There are 15 residues in the CDR3. Germline-derived CDR1 and CDR2 are MDHEN and SYDVKM. The CDR3 loop is CASTANRGQIYGYTF. CDR3 sequence (DNA): TGTGCCAGCACGGCTAACAGGGGGCAGATCTATGGCTACACCTTC.

The chain recombines TRBV6-5 with TRBJ2-7; D is perhaps TRBD1 (5 bases). The germline CDR1 and CDR2 sequences are MNHEY and SVGAGI. Trimming removed 7 bases at V and 0 bases at J, with 7 bases between. The CDR3 spans 12 residues. CDR3 loop: CASTQGSYEQYF. In DNA form, the CDR3 reads TGTGCCAGCACCCAGGGCTCCTACGAGCAGTACTTC.

Remarks on this clone: Other DNA variants within this sample encode the same CDR3. The rearrangement joins TRBV9 to TRBJ1-1, with 7 bases matching TRBD1. The CDR3 runs 14 residues. J was trimmed by 1 base and V by 3 bases; bases with no gene match: 3. From germline, CDR1 is SGDLS and CDR2 YYNGEE. This chain's CDR3 is CASSARQGNTEAFF. The CDR3 DNA follows: TGTGCCAGCAGCGCCCGACAGGGGAACACTGAAGCTTTCTTT.

This chain joins TRBV7-2 and TRBJ1-1; TRBD1 aligns across 7 bases. The V gene end was trimmed by 5 bases and the J gene end by 1 base; junction bases not matched to a gene: 4. The CDR3 contains 14 residues. Germline lookup yields CDR1 SGHTA and CDR2 FQGNSA. CDR3 sequence: CASSPGGWNTEAFF. CDR3 nucleotide sequence: TGTGCCAGCAGCCCAGGGGGTTGGAACACTGAAGCTTTCTTT.

The chain recombines TRBV5-4 with TRBJ1-2; 7 bases agree with TRBD1. Trimming at V came to 0 bases and at J to 6 bases, leaving 11 bases not matched to a gene. The germline V gene encodes CDR1 SGHNT and CDR2 YYREEE (reference sequence). This CDR3 is 16 amino acids long. In DNA, the CDR3 is TGTGCCAGCAGCTTGGCCGTGAACAGGGGCGTTCATGGCTACACCTTC. Translated, it gives CASSLAVNRGVHGYTF.

The chain carries TRBV3-1 (or the pseudogene TRBV3-2) and TRBJ1-4; D gene unclear. The germline V gene has CDR1 LGHDT and CDR2 YNNKEL (reference sequence). The germline V and J ends were trimmed by 0 bases and 5 bases, with 7 bases remaining between them. CDR3 length: 14 residues. The CDR3 region is CASSQEAGNEKLFF. DNA of the CDR3: TGTGCCAGCAGCCAAGAAGCGGGAAATGAAAAACTGTTTTTT.

This rearrangement joins TRBV19 to TRBJ1-4, with D unclear. V lost 5 bases to trimming and J lost 1 base, with 11 bases between them. Germline lookup yields CDR1 LNHDA and CDR2 SQIVND (reference sequence). The CDR3 length is 15 residues. CDR3 residues: CASSPTRLTNEKLFF. CDR3 nucleotide sequence: TGTGCCAGTAGTCCTACCAGACTAACTAATGAAAAACTGTTTTTT. Complete variable domain (other parts from reference TRBV19 and TRBJ1-4): DGGITQSPKYLFRKEGQNVTLSCEQNLNHDAMYWYRQDPGQGLRLIYYSQIVNDFQKGDIAEGYSVSREKKESFPLTVTSAQKNPTAFYLCASSPTRLTNEKLFFGSGTQLSVL.

CDR3 in DNA: TGCGCCAGCAGCTTTGACACACTCTCTGGAAACACCATATATTTT. Translation: CASSFDTLSGNTIYF. The rearrangement joins TRBV5-1 to TRBJ1-3; the D is unclear. V shed 2 bases and J shed 0 bases, with 9 bases lying between them. The CDR3 is made up of 15 amino acids. The germline gives CDR1 SGHRS, CDR2 YFSETQ.